The 32 T cell receptor beta chains reported below all come from one sample, sequenced in a study of regulatory T cells in long-lasting Graves disease. With iRepertoire HTBI primers and Arm-PCR of CDR3 regions, TCR beta libraries were built. TCRdb itself ran the multiplex PCR reads through MiXCR, one entry per CDR3 protein. The sample has a few hundred thousand distinct CDR3 sequences, roughly a quarter seen once. As to time point: persistent/refractory GD, antithyroid drugs over 5 years with positive TRAb. RNA isolated from PBMCs was used to make the TCR library. The sample was peripheral blood mononuclear cells (PBMCs), taken when the disease was refractory, from a patient treated with antithyroid drugs. The receptors derive from a female donor with Graves disease.

The chain links TRBV5-1 to TRBJ1-1; 7 nucleotides align to TRBD1. The V segment lost 0 bases and the J segment 11 bases; nucleotides outside the gene matches: 10. This CDR3 region has 14 residues. The germline CDR1 and CDR2 sequences are SGHRS and YFSETQ. This chain's CDR3 is CASSLEGQSSLAFF. The CDR3 DNA reads TGCGCCAGCAGCTTGGAGGGACAGTCCTCTTTGGCTTTCTTT. The full variable domain, in which reference TRBV5-1 and TRBJ1-1 provide the parts outside the CDR3, is KAGVTQTPRYLIKTRGQQVTLSCSPISGHRSVSWYQQTPGQGLQFLFEYFSETQRNKGNFPGRFSGRQFSNSRSEMNVSTLELGDSALYLCASSLEGQSSLAFFGQGTRLTVV.

Only a few counts were recorded for this clonotype. This sequence joins TRBV6-1 and TRBJ2-7; 9 bases line up with TRBD1. The V gene's germline CDR1 is MNHNS and CDR2 SASEGT. The CDR3 totals 14 residues. Trimming took 7 bases from V and 0 from J; bases not matched to a gene: 4. The CDR3 DNA is TGTGCCAGCAAGACAGGGGGTTTCTCCTACGAGCAGTACTTC. It encodes CASKTGGFSYEQYF.

This clonotype was seen repeatedly, ten times or more. V is TRBV6-1 and J is TRBJ2-2, with D unclear. The CDR3 length is 14 residues. Germline CDR1 is MNHNS and CDR2 is SASEGT. The V end lost 7 bases, the J end lost 6 bases, and 15 bases lay between the germline ends. CDR3 loop: CASNPYHFSGELFF. CDR3 coding DNA: TGTGCCAGCAACCCCTATCACTTTTCCGGGGAGCTGTTTTTT.

This clonotype was observed a handful of times. V usage is TRBV20-1 and J usage is TRBJ2-7; D unresolved. The CDR3 contains 11 residues. Trimming took 2 bases from V and 3 from J, leaving 5 bases between them. Germline CDR1 and CDR2: DFQATT and SNEGSKA (reference sequence). CDR3 sequence (DNA): TGCAGTGCTAGAAATAGCTACGAGCAGTACTTC. This gives the protein CSARNSYEQYF.

The chain carries TRBV9 and TRBJ2-2; a weak D match, TRBD1 (6 bases). V lost 0 bases and J lost 5, with 8 bases in between. The CDR3 length is 14 residues. CDR1 is SGDLS and CDR2 is YYNGEE in the germline V gene. The CDR3 sequence is CASSVVGGTGELFF. The CDR3 bases are TGTGCCAGCAGCGTAGTAGGGGGAACCGGGGAGCTGTTTTTT.

This clonotype showed up many times. The rearrangement joins TRBV11-2 to TRBJ1-5, with 9 bases aligning to TRBD1. The CDR3 totals 14 residues. Looked up from germline, CDR1 is SGHAT and CDR2 is FQNNGV. Losses at the gene ends were 3 bases for V and 4 bases for J; bases not matched to a gene: 1. This CDR3 is CASSFGTGNQPQHF. In DNA form, the CDR3 reads TGTGCCAGCAGCTTTGGGACAGGGAATCAGCCCCAGCATTTT. Full variable domain (remainder filled in from reference TRBV11-2 and TRBJ1-5): EAGVAQSPRYKIIEKRQSVAFWCNPISGHATLYWYQQILGQGPKLLIQFQNNGVVDDSQLPKDRFSAERLKGVDSTLKIQPAKLEDSAVYLCASSFGTGNQPQHFGDGTRLSIL.

This clonotype was seen ten or more times. The V gene is TRBV28, the J gene TRBJ1-1; tentative D call: TRBD1 (5 bases). The CDR3 has 18 residues. In germline, CDR1 is MDHEN, CDR2 SYDVKM. V gave up 5 bases and J gave up 0 bases, with 22 bases separating them. CDR3 in amino acids: CASSPPAGGLIMNTEAFF. CDR3 sequence (DNA): TGTGCCAGCAGTCCCCCCGCCGGGGGACTTATAATGAACACTGAAGCTTTCTTT.

This clonotype was counted ten times or more. In DNA, the CDR3 is TGTGCCAGCAGCTTAGGGGGCGCTAATGAAAAACTGTTTTTT. This sequence encodes CASSLGGANEKLFF. This chain connects TRBV11-2 to TRBJ1-4; tentative D call: TRBD1 (5 bases). This CDR3 has 14 residues. V lost 1 base to trimming and J lost 3 bases, with 6 bases between them. From germline, CDR1 is SGHAT and CDR2 FQNNGV.

The chain employs TRBV6-1 and TRBJ1-3; D remains unclear. The CDR3 consists of 14 residues. The V end was cut by 10 bases, the J end by 0 bases, with 13 bases between. Germline assignment: CDR1 MNHNS and CDR2 SASEGT. The CDR3 reads CAIHAGTSGNTIYF. Here the CDR3 DNA reads TGTGCCATCCACGCAGGAACCTCTGGAAACACCATATATTTT.

V gene TRBV11-2 combines with J gene TRBJ2-1, with D unresolved. Germline V lookup: CDR1 SGHAT, CDR2 FQNNGV. CDR3 size: 17 residues. The V end was cut by 0 bases, the J end by 2 bases, with 14 bases between. The DNA of the CDR3 is TGTGCCAGCAGCTTAGAGGACCTTTCCCATACCTACAATGAGCAGTTCTTC. This translates into CASSLEDLSHTYNEQFF.

The V gene is TRBV30, the J gene TRBJ1-2; unclear D gene. V gave up 3 bases and J gave up 1 base, with 6 bases separating them. CDR1 and CDR2 from the germline V gene are GTSNPN and SVGIG (reference sequence). The CDR3 consists of 12 residues. The CDR3 DNA is TGTGCCTGGAGCGCGCTTAACTATGGCTACACCTTC. It is translated as CAWSALNYGYTF.

The chain carries TRBV6-2 or TRBV6-3 and TRBJ2-7; D possibly corresponds to TRBD2 (5 bases). Trimming cost V 5 bases and J 6 bases, with 8 bases left between them. The CDR3 spans 11 residues. From germline, CDR1 is MNHEY and CDR2 SVGEGT. The CDR3 DNA follows: TGTGCCAGCAGTCATAGCGCCGAGCAGTACTTC. Its translation: CASSHSAEQYF.

The chain couples TRBV20-1 to TRBJ2-6; D not resolved. Between the trimmed V and J ends, which lost 2 bases and 0 bases, there was a span of 2 bases. Germline V gene lookup returns CDR1 DFQATT and CDR2 SNEGSKA (reference sequence). The length of the CDR3 is 13 residues. The CDR3 sequence: CSARLSGANVLTF. The CDR3 DNA is TGCAGTGCTAGACTCTCTGGGGCCAACGTCCTGACTTTC.

The table lists this clonotype with many counts. CDR3: CASSQGTSGGQETQYF. CDR3 DNA sequence: TGTGCCAGCAGCCAAGGGACTAGCGGGGGCCAAGAGACCCAGTACTTC. The chain is built from TRBV7-2 and TRBJ2-5; 14 bases are shared with TRBD2. The CDR3 has 16 amino acids. Germline V CDR1 and CDR2: SGHTA, FQGNSA. V shed 5 bases and J 1 base; nucleotides not matched to a gene: 3. The whole variable domain, filled in from reference TRBV7-2 and TRBJ2-5, reads GAGVSQSPSNKVTEKGKDVELRCDPISGHTALYWYRQSLGQGLEFLIYFQGNSAPDKSGLPSDRFSAERTGGSVSTLTIQRTQQEDSAVYLCASSQGTSGGQETQYFGPGTRLLVL.

This clonotype has a count of ten or more. The V call is TRBV28, the J call TRBJ1-5, with TRBD1 matching over 11 bases. The ends lost 7 bases at V and 6 bases at J; junction bases unmatched: 2. Per the germline V gene, CDR1 is MDHEN and CDR2 is SYDVKM. The CDR3 contains 13 residues. CDR3 amino acids: CASMGQGGQPQHF. The CDR3, as DNA: TGTGCCAGCATGGGACAGGGGGGTCAGCCCCAGCATTTT.

The CDR3 spells CASSYWGRGSGNTIYF. The CDR3 nucleotides are TGTGCCAGCAGTTACTGGGGACGCGGTTCTGGAAACACCATATATTTT. The V gene is TRBV6-5, the J gene TRBJ1-3; a weak D match, TRBD1 (5 bases). The CDR3 contains 16 residues. V lost 1 base and J lost 1, with 11 bases in between. Germline V gene data show CDR1 as MNHEY and CDR2 as SVGAGI.

This clonotype was seen a handful of times. This chain uses TRBV29-1 with TRBJ2-7; no clear D gene. Germline V gene sequence: CDR1 SQVTM, CDR2 ANQGSEA. The CDR3 has 13 residues. The germline V and J ends were trimmed by 3 bases and 3 bases, with 12 bases remaining between them. The DNA for the CDR3 is TGCAGCGTTGAGGGCGAAGGGAACTACGAGCAGTACTTC. Its protein product is CSVEGEGNYEQYF.

This clonotype was picked up many times. V and J are TRBV12-3 or TRBV12-4 and TRBJ1-1, with 7 nucleotides matching TRBD1. The J segment lost 2 bases and the V segment lost 6 bases, leaving 9 bases of the junction unmatched. The CDR3 spans 15 residues. The CDR3 DNA reads TGTGCCAGCAGGACGGACAGGAATCTTAACACTGAAGCTTTCTTT. Encoded protein: CASRTDRNLNTEAFF.

The chain recombines TRBV7-2 with TRBJ2-3; TRBD2 matches at 8 bases. The CDR3 is 13 amino acids. With 6 bases clipped from V and 9 bases from J, the junction kept 8 bases outside the gene matches. Germline values: CDR1 SGHTA, CDR2 FQGNSA. The CDR3 is CASSSAPGGTQYF. CDR3 nucleotides: TGTGCCAGCAGTTCCGCTCCGGGGGGGACGCAGTATTTT.

This clonotype was detected only a few times. CDR3 DNA: TGTGCCAGCCATAGCCTGGGGACAGGGACCAACATTCAGTACTTC. Translating it yields CASHSLGTGTNIQYF. The V gene is TRBV27, the J gene TRBJ2-4; 9 bases align to TRBD1. With V trimmed by 8 bases and J by 7 bases, 12 bases remained unmatched. The length of the CDR3 is 15 residues. Germline V gene data show CDR1 as MNHEY and CDR2 as SMNVEV (reference sequence).

The chain uses TRBV9 and TRBJ1-1; D remains unclear. This CDR3 contains 14 residues. V dropped 2 bases and J dropped 3 bases, with 11 bases sitting between them. Germline CDR1 reads SGDLS; CDR2 reads YYNGEE. The CDR3: CASSVSPSDTEAFF. CDR3 DNA: TGTGCCAGCAGCGTGAGTCCGTCGGACACTGAAGCTTTCTTT.

Regarding this clonotype: The junction shows a germline mismatch at one end, possibly a read error. J is TRBJ2-3 and V is TRBV28, with TRBD2 matching over 8 bases. Germline-derived CDR1 and CDR2 are MDHEN and SYDVKM. The CDR3 contains 17 residues. CDR3 in amino acids: CANSSNGVAGSTDTQYF. CDR3 nucleotides: TGTGCCAACAGTTCCAACGGGGTAGCGGGAAGTACAGATACGCAGTATTTT.

This clonotype has only a few counts. J is TRBJ1-2 and V is TRBV3-1; D gene unclear. With 3 bases removed from V and 2 bases from J, the gap between germline ends came to 16 bases. There are 16 residues in the CDR3. The germline V gene has CDR1 LGHDT and CDR2 YNNKEL (reference sequence). The CDR3 region is CASSQSLTRANYGYTF. As DNA, the CDR3 is TGTGCCAGCAGCCAGTCTTTAACAAGGGCGAACTATGGCTACACCTTC.

This clonotype has a single count. The rearrangement uses TRBV19 and TRBJ1-5; 9 nucleotides match TRBD1. V lost 7 bases to trimming and J lost 2 bases; unmatched junction nucleotides: 3. The CDR3 is 14 amino acids. Per germline, CDR1 LNHDA and CDR2 SQIVND (reference sequence). CDR3 loop: CASTRTGGNQPQHF. The CDR3 nucleotides read TGTGCCAGTACTAGGACAGGGGGCAATCAGCCCCAGCATTTT.

This clonotype was seen a few times. CDR3: CASSTGSPPGETQYF. CDR3 coding DNA: TGTGCCAGCAGCACAGGGTCCCCACCCGGGGAGACCCAGTACTTC. The chain is built from TRBV28 and TRBJ2-5, with D maybe TRBD1 (6 bases). Trimming took 6 bases from V and 5 from J, leaving 19 bases between them. Germline loops: CDR1 MDHEN, CDR2 SYDVKM. CDR3 length: 15 amino acids.

V gene TRBV5-6 combines with J gene TRBJ2-7; TRBD2 aligns across 7 bases. The CDR3 consists of 14 residues. The germline V gene encodes CDR1 SGHDT and CDR2 YYEEEE. The V segment lost 3 bases and the J segment 2 bases; nucleotides outside the gene matches: 5. The CDR3 here is CASSWGGGPYEQYF. As DNA, the CDR3 is TGTGCCAGCAGCTGGGGGGGAGGCCCCTACGAGCAGTACTTC.

The V call is TRBV30, the J call TRBJ2-2; D unresolved. V shed 5 bases and J shed 0 bases, with 7 bases lying between them. Germline CDR1 and CDR2: GTSNPN and SVGIG (reference sequence). The CDR3 has 13 residues. The CDR3 is CAWGSPNTGELFF. CDR3 bases: TGTGCCTGGGGTTCTCCGAACACCGGGGAGCTGTTTTTT.

This clonotype came up a few times. The J gene is TRBJ2-1, the V gene TRBV20-1; 11 bases fit TRBD2. This CDR3 has 14 amino acids. V shed 1 base and J 10 bases; nucleotides not matched to a gene: 6. Germline V gene lookup returns CDR1 DFQATT and CDR2 SNEGSKA (reference sequence). The CDR3 region has the DNA TGCAGTGCTAGAGGCCTAGCGGGAGGACGAGAGCAGTTCTTC. Amino acids: CSARGLAGGREQFF.

This clonotype was recorded a few times. This sequence joins TRBV5-1 and TRBJ2-7, with 7 bases matching TRBD2. There are 15 residues in the CDR3. The V and J ends lost 0 bases and 2 bases, in that order; junction bases with no gene match: 5. Germline CDR1 SGHRS, CDR2 YFSETQ. The CDR3 DNA reads as TGCGCCAGCAGCTTGGTAGCTAGCGGAACCTACGAGCAGTACTTC. This sequence encodes CASSLVASGTYEQYF.

This clonotype showed up just a few times. This chain joins TRBV20-1 and TRBJ1-4; 7 bases are a match to TRBD1. The junction had 10 bases not matched to a gene; V was cut back by 3 bases and J by 0 bases. Germline values: CDR1 DFQATT, CDR2 SNEGSKA (reference sequence). The CDR3 is made up of 17 amino acids. For the CDR3, the DNA is TGCAGTGCTAGCGACAGGGCCATCTCTGCAACTAATGAAAAACTGTTTTTT. Translation: CSASDRAISATNEKLFF.

J is TRBJ2-1 and V is TRBV7-3, with 8 bases that match TRBD1. From germline, CDR1 is SGHTA and CDR2 FQGTGA. The junction had 14 bases not matched to a gene; V was cut back by 5 bases and J by 8 bases. The CDR3 is made up of 16 amino acids. Here the CDR3 DNA reads TGTGCCAGCAGCCCCCTAGGGCAGGGGGCCACCGATGAGCAGTTCTTC. It codes for CASSPLGQGATDEQFF.

This CDR3 reads CASSQRQGSIRVAKNIQYF. The CDR3 DNA sequence: TGTGCCAGCAGTCAACGACAGGGGTCGATTAGGGTAGCCAAAAACATTCAGTACTTC. V is TRBV25-1 and J is TRBJ2-4; TRBD1 matches at 8 bases. The germline CDR1 and CDR2 sequences are MGHDK and SYGVNS. With 5 bases clipped from V and 0 bases from J, the junction kept 15 bases outside the gene matches. This CDR3 comprises 19 residues.